The rows below give T cell receptor beta chains drawn from one sample of a study of HIV-infected patients and healthy controls. MiXCR, run by TCRdb on the 5' RACE reads, gives a single entry per CDR3 protein. Among 18,000 or so distinct CDR3 sequences listed, 15% to 20% were seen once. The sample comprised CD8+ T cells from blood. These receptors were obtained from a human donor in good health. CDR3s include the opening cysteine and the closing phenylalanine or tryptophan. A D gene is named only where the DNA matches it firmly. Only part of the rows carry a size: once, few, many, or a class if the clone is expanded.

D	J	size	V	CDR3	DNA
NA	TRBJ1-3	NA	TRBV7-9	CASSFVRSGNTIYF	TGTGCCAGCAGCTTTGTCCGCTCTGGAAACACCATATATTTT
TRBD1	TRBJ1-4	NA	TRBV18	CASSPRDRENEKLFF	TGTGCCAGCTCACCACGGGACAGGGAGAATGAAAAACTGTTTTTT
TRBD2	TRBJ2-7	few	TRBV5-6	CASSSGLAVYYEQYF	TGTGCCAGCAGCTCTGGACTAGCGGTGTACTACGAGCAGTACTTC
TRBD2	TRBJ2-2	NA	TRBV6-5	CASTSYGLAGNTGELFF	TGTGCCAGCACCTCATACGGACTAGCTGGGAACACCGGGGAGCTGTTTTTT
TRBD1	TRBJ1-1	many	TRBV6-1	CASSPTGGRSTEAFF	TGTGCCAGCAGTCCTACAGGGGGCCGGAGCACTGAAGCTTTCTTT
TRBD1	TRBJ1-2	many	TRBV12-3/TRBV12-4	CASSLVSGGGYTF	TGTGCCAGCAGTTTAGTCTCAGGGGGGGGCTACACCTTC
NA	TRBJ1-5	NA	TRBV28	CASSRGSNQPQHF	TGTGCCAGCAGTCGAGGGAGCAATCAGCCCCAGCATTTT
NA	TRBJ2-1	few	TRBV4-1	CASSHVGYEQFF	TGCGCCAGCAGCCATGTAGGATACGAGCAGTTCTTC
NA	TRBJ2-7	few	TRBV12-5	CASGSRSGDEQYF	TGTGCTAGTGGTTCTCGGTCGGGCGACGAGCAGTACTTC
TRBD1	TRBJ1-1	NA	TRBV29-1	CSAMRGRDEAFF	TGCAGCGCCATGAGGGGGCGGGATGAAGCTTTCTTT
TRBD2	TRBJ2-1	few	TRBV12-3/TRBV12-4	CASSLRGSAYNEQFF	TGTGCCAGCAGTTTACGCGGGAGCGCCTACAATGAGCAGTTCTTC
TRBD1	TRBJ2-1	many	TRBV27	CASSAPGQDSNEQFF	TGTGCCAGCAGTGCTCCGGGACAGGATTCCAATGAGCAGTTCTTC
TRBD2	TRBJ2-7	many	TRBV6-2/TRBV6-3	CASSPGLVYEQYF	TGTGCCAGCAGCCCGGGACTAGTCTACGAGCAGTACTTC
NA	TRBJ2-7	NA	TRBV20-1	CSARDRRNYEQYF	TGCAGTGCTAGAGATCGTAGGAATTACGAGCAGTACTTC
NA	TRBJ2-3	NA	TRBV12-3/TRBV12-4	CASSLGIPQDTQYF	TGTGCCAGCAGTTTGGGCATACCACAGGATACGCAGTATTTT
TRBD2	TRBJ2-7	few	TRBV27	CASSPIGGRTSYEQYF	TGTGCCAGCAGCCCCATTGGCGGGAGGACCAGCTACGAGCAGTACTTC
NA	TRBJ1-2	few	TRBV4-1	CASSHTQGNYGYTF	TGCGCCAGCAGCCACACACAGGGAAACTATGGCTACACCTTC
TRBD2	TRBJ2-3	many	TRBV5-5	CASSETGTSGDTQYF	TGTGCCAGCAGCGAGACCGGGACTAGCGGAGATACGCAGTATTTT
NA	TRBJ1-5	many	TRBV7-9	CASSRLNQPQHF	TGTGCCAGCAGCCGTTTAAATCAGCCCCAGCATTTT
TRBD1	TRBJ2-7	few	TRBV7-9	CASSSIRESGTGGYEQYF	TGTGCCAGCAGTTCTATTAGGGAGTCCGGGACAGGCGGCTACGAGCAGTACTTC
NA	TRBJ1-1	NA	TRBV13	CASSFAASTEAFF	TGTGCCAGCAGCTTCGCGGCTAGCACTGAAGCTTTCTTT
NA	TRBJ2-7	NA	TRBV6-2/TRBV6-3	CASSYPSRQTPYEQYF	TGTGCCAGCAGTTACCCCTCAAGACAGACTCCCTACGAGCAGTACTTC
NA	TRBJ2-1	NA	TRBV12-3/TRBV12-4	CASSFGRLSYNEQFF	TGTGCCAGCAGTTTTGGGAGGCTCTCCTACAATGAGCAGTTCTTC
TRBD1	TRBJ1-1	NA	TRBV6-6	CASSWTGGLTMNTEAFF	TGTGCCAGCAGTTGGACAGGGGGCCTTACTATGAACACTGAAGCTTTCTTT
NA	TRBJ2-3	NA	TRBV7-3	CASSLGIGNTQYF	TGTGCCAGCAGCTTAGGAATTGGGAATACGCAGTATTTT
NA	TRBJ2-3	many	TRBV9	CASSKDSWDSDTQYF	TGTGCCAGCAGCAAAGACAGTTGGGACTCAGATACGCAGTATTTT
NA	TRBJ2-5	few	TRBV2	CASSKKGMRQETQYF	TGTGCCAGCAGTAAAAAGGGGATGAGACAAGAGACCCAGTACTTC
NA	TRBJ1-1	few	TRBV6-1	CASRIFAEAFF	TGTGCCAGCAGGATATTTGCTGAAGCTTTCTTT